This T cell receptor (beta chain) was recovered during a study of regulatory T cells in long-lasting Graves disease. Findings and limits, study-wide: In persistent patients, shared public clonotypes (2,741) outnumbered those in new patients (about 1,000). Persistent disease showed a preference for TRBV28, TRBJ1-2 and TRBJ2-5. For persistent Graves' patients, TCR diversity was lower than for newly diagnosed ones. Blood alone, not thyroid tissue, was studied.

According to the study, TCR beta libraries were built with iRepertoire HTBI primers and CDR3-region Arm-PCR. TCRdb reprocessed the multiplex PCR reads with MiXCR, giving one entry per CDR3 protein. The sample records approximately 300,000 distinct CDR3 sequences, roughly 18% being singletons. At least ten counts were recorded for this clonotype. Antigen specificity is unknown. Time point meaning: newly diagnosed GD, antithyroid drugs for less than 3 months. PBMCs were the source of the RNA used for TCR sequencing. V trimming: 6 bases; J trimming: 6 bases; junction bases outside the gene matches: 8. The germline gives CDR1 SNHLY, CDR2 FYNNEI. This CDR3 has 15 amino acids.

The J gene is TRBJ1-4, the V gene TRBV2; 9 bases align to TRBD1. The source was peripheral blood mononuclear cells (PBMCs), collected at new diagnosis, from a patient treated with antithyroid drugs. This clonotype was obtained from a female donor with Graves disease. The CDR3 here is CASRETGGKDEKLFF. As DNA, the CDR3 is TGTGCCAGCAGGGAGACAGGGGGTAAAGATGAAAAACTGTTTTTT.